These 18 T cell receptor beta chains originate from one sample sequenced in a study of shared clonotypes between healthy human individuals (dated by TCRdb to between 2020 and 2021). The library was produced with the immunoSEQ multiplex PCR assay. TCRdb limited this immuneACCESS table to in-frame rearrangements with V and J called. A share of clones is missing; checked studies link under half to unresolved V genes, and the rest is unexplained. The sample profile shows a few million clones; under 95% of them were found once. Around 0.38% of the sample is taken by the ten largest. Sequencing used naive CD4+ T cells from PBMCs. The cell subset or site tag for this specimen amounts to: CD45RA+ positively selected. Every receptor here comes from a man aged 18 to 29 in good health. Some clones in this sample may be carry-over from other donors' samples.

With regard to this clone: This sample includes further DNA sequences coding for the same CDR3. CDR3 nucleotide sequence: TGTGCCAGTAGTTACCTGAACACTGAAGCTTTCTTT. Protein: CASSYLNTEAFF. The chain links TRBV19 to TRBJ1-1, with D hard to call. Germline assignment: CDR1 LNHDA and CDR2 SQIVND (reference sequence). The CDR3 runs 12 residues. Trimming took 5 bases from V and 0 from J, leaving 4 bases between them.

The chain links TRBV5-1 to TRBJ1-5; 8 nucleotides match TRBD1. The CDR3 contains 16 residues. Germline V gene data show CDR1 as SGHRS and CDR2 as YFSETQ. Germline trimming cut 5 bases from V and 1 base from J; bases unmatched to any gene: 8. The chain's CDR3 is CASSPGQDPSNQPQHF. The CDR3 region has the DNA TGCGCCAGCAGTCCGGGACAGGACCCGAGCAATCAGCCCCAGCATTTT.

The V gene is TRBV2, the J gene TRBJ2-7; tentative D call: TRBD2 (5 bases). The germline V and J ends were trimmed by 3 bases and 0 bases, with 15 bases remaining between them. The germline CDR1 and CDR2 sequences are SNHLY and FYNNEI. The CDR3 is 16 amino acids. CDR3 protein: CASSDIGERFSYEQYF. Here the CDR3 DNA reads TGTGCCAGCAGTGATATCGGGGAACGTTTCTCCTACGAGCAGTACTTC.

The rearrangement joins TRBV6-1 to TRBJ1-2; possibly TRBD1 for D (6 bases). The CDR3 consists of 13 residues. Germline assignment: CDR1 MNHNS and CDR2 SASEGT. The V gene lost 6 bases and the J gene lost 7 bases, with 15 bases spanning the gap. The CDR3 nucleotides read TGTGCCAGCAGCTACAGGGATTTTGGTGGCTACACCTTC. Amino acids: CASSYRDFGGYTF.

The chain has TRBV11-2 and TRBJ2-7, with a possible D match to TRBD2 (6 bases). V was trimmed by 5 bases and J by 1 base, leaving 18 bases between them. CDR1 is SGHAT, CDR2 FQNNGV, per germline. The CDR3 runs 16 residues. CDR3 in amino acids: CASSTSPGSGSYEQYF. For the CDR3, the DNA is TGTGCCAGCAGCACCTCCCCCGGGAGTGGGTCCTACGAGCAGTACTTC.

This chain connects TRBV14 to TRBJ1-2; D not resolved. The V gene lost 4 bases and the J gene lost 5 bases, with 11 bases spanning the gap. The CDR3 spans 13 residues. Germline CDR1 and CDR2: SGHDN and FVKESK. The CDR3, as DNA: TGTGCCAGCAGCCCCCAGACGGTATATGGCTACACCTTC. Translation gives CASSPQTVYGYTF.

The chain couples TRBV5-1 to TRBJ1-2; 7 nucleotides line up with TRBD1. CDR1 and CDR2 from the germline V gene are SGHRS and YFSETQ. The CDR3 consists of 16 residues. Unmatched junction bases numbered 16, after V lost 4 bases and J lost 7 bases. CDR3 DNA sequence: TGCGCCAGCAGCCAGAGCCCCCAGGAAGGGGGCCGTGGCTACACCTTC. This codes for CASSQSPQEGGRGYTF.

This clone was picked up one time. At the DNA level, this CDR3 is encoded by other sequences in the same sample as well. The chain couples TRBV5-1 to TRBJ1-5; D is undetermined. Germline CDR1 is SGHRS and CDR2 is YFSETQ. V was cut by 1 base and J by 2 bases, with 10 bases left in between. The CDR3 totals 15 residues. The CDR3 bases are TGCGCCAGCAGCTTGTTAGGAGGTGGCAATCAGCCCCAGCATTTT. This sequence encodes CASSLLGGGNQPQHF.

This clone has a handful of counts. The CDR3 reads CAISASLQFANTGELFF. CDR3 bases: TGTGCCATCAGTGCATCGCTGCAGTTCGCGAACACCGGGGAGCTGTTTTTT. J is TRBJ2-2 and V is TRBV10-3; no reliable D call. The germline V gene has CDR1 ENHRY and CDR2 SYGVKD. There are 17 residues in the CDR3. Trimming removed 4 bases from V and 0 bases from J, with 15 bases in between.

The rearrangement links TRBV7-3 to TRBJ2-3, with 12 bases matching TRBD2. The V and J ends lost 5 bases and 10 bases, in that order; junction bases with no gene match: 13. Germline V gives CDR1 SGHTA, CDR2 FQGTGA. The CDR3 has 16 amino acids. The CDR3 here is CASSQRSGTSGWPQYF. The CDR3 DNA sequence: TGTGCCAGCAGCCAACGCTCCGGGACTAGCGGGTGGCCGCAGTATTTT. The variable domain in full, with the rest retrieved from reference TRBV7-3 and TRBJ2-3, is GAGVSQTPSNKVTEKGKYVELRCDPISGHTALYWYRQSLGQGPEFLIYFQGTGAADDSGLPNDRFFAVRPEGSVSTLKIQRTERGDSAVYLCASSQRSGTSGWPQYFGPGTRLTVL.

The CDR3 DNA is TGTGCCAGCAGTTACGACAGGGTGTTCGGAAAACTGTTTTTT. Translating it yields CASSYDRVFGKLFF. The chain combines TRBV2 with TRBJ1-4; 7 positions match TRBD1. The CDR3 runs 14 residues. CDR1 SNHLY and CDR2 FYNNEI come from the germline V gene. J was trimmed by 10 bases and V by 5 bases; bases with no gene match: 10.

The chain recombines TRBV7-8 with TRBJ2-1; a weak D match, TRBD1 (5 bases). CDR1 and CDR2 from the germline V gene are SGHVS and FQNEAQ. CDR3 length: 13 amino acids. V lost 5 bases and J 8 bases, leaving 13 bases between the germline ends. In nucleotides, the CDR3 is TGTGCCAGCAGCGCAGGGCCTATCCATGAGCAGTTCTTC. Protein product: CASSAGPIHEQFF.

V and J are TRBV28 and TRBJ2-2; D call uncertain. V shed 7 bases and J shed 9 bases, with 18 bases lying between them. CDR1 is MDHEN and CDR2 is SYDVKM in the germline V gene. The CDR3 extends over 14 amino acids. CDR3 sequence reads: CASTTSPLRRELFF. CDR3 in DNA: TGTGCCAGCACCACAAGCCCCCTTCGGCGGGAGCTGTTTTTT.

The V gene is TRBV11-2, the J gene TRBJ1-2; TRBD1 agrees at 7 bases. This CDR3 spans 15 amino acids. The V segment lost 5 bases and the J segment 1 base; nucleotides outside the gene matches: 7. Germline V gene sequence: CDR1 SGHAT, CDR2 FQNNGV. CDR3 in DNA: TGTGCCAGCAGCCCACAGGGGCTCAATAACTATGGCTACACCTTC. It specifies CASSPQGLNNYGYTF.

This rearrangement joins TRBV9 to TRBJ1-4; D might be TRBD1 (6 bases). CDR3 length equals 19 residues. The germline gives CDR1 SGDLS, CDR2 YYNGEE. Trimming stripped 2 bases from V and 5 bases from J, with 25 bases between. The CDR3 DNA follows: TGTGCCAGCAGCGTTTACCCCGGGACTTTTAACAGGGAGAATGAAAAACTGTTTTTT. Protein: CASSVYPGTFNRENEKLFF. Variable domain in full (rest from reference TRBV9 and TRBJ1-4): DSGVTQTPKHLITATGQRVTLRCSPRSGDLSVYWYQQSLDQGLQFLIQYYNGEERAKGNILERFSAQQFPDLHSELNLSSLELGDSALYFCASSVYPGTFNRENEKLFFGSGTQLSVL.

The chain links TRBV4-2 to TRBJ1-3; D remains unclear. Trimming took 0 bases from V and 0 from J, leaving 12 bases between them. The CDR3 runs 17 residues. Germline values: CDR1 LGHNA, CDR2 YNFKEQ. CDR3 in amino acids: CASSQDMDPHSGNTIYF. The CDR3 DNA sequence: TGTGCCAGCAGCCAAGATATGGACCCGCACTCTGGAAACACCATATATTTT.

There are a few counts of this clone. This rearrangement joins TRBV11-2 to TRBJ1-4; D remains unclear. Germline assignment: CDR1 SGHAT and CDR2 FQNNGV. This CDR3 is built from 14 residues. With 5 bases removed from V and 10 bases from J, the gap between germline ends came to 17 bases. The CDR3 coding sequence is TGTGCCAGCAGCATCCCCGGAGGCCCGGGAAAACTGTTTTTT. It is translated as CASSIPGGPGKLFF.

This clone was observed a single time. This CDR3 is CSVELQKGSYNEQFF. Here the CDR3 DNA reads TGCAGCGTTGAACTCCAGAAAGGCTCCTACAATGAGCAGTTCTTC. The genes are TRBV29-1 and TRBJ2-1; no reliable D call. The V gene's germline CDR1 is SQVTM and CDR2 ANQGSEA. V was pared by 2 bases and J by 0 bases, with 11 bases between. The CDR3 is made up of 15 amino acids.